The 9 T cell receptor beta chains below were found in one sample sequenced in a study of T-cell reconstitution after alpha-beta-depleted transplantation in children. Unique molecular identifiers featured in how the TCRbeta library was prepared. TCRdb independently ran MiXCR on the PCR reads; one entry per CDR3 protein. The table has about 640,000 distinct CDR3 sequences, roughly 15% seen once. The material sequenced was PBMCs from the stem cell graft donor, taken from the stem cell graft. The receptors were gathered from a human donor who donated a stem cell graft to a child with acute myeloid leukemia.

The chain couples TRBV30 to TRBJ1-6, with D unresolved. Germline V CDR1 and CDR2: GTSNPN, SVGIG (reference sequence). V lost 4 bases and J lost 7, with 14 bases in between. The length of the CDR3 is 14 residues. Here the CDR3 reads CAWIRKDLNSPLHF. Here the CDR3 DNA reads TGTGCCTGGATTCGTAAAGACCTAAATTCACCCCTCCACTTT.

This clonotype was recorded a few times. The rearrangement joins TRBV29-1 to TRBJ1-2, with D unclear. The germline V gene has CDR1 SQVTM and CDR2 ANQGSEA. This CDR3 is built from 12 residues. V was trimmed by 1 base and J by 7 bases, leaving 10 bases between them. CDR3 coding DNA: TGCAGCGTTGAAGTCAAATTGTCTGGCTACACCTTC. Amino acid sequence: CSVEVKLSGYTF. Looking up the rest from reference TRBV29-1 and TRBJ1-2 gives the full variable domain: SAVISQKPSRDICQRGTSLTIQCQVDSQVTMMFWYRQQPGQSLTLIATANQGSEATYESGFVIDKFPISRPNLTFSTLTVSNMSPEDSSIYLCSVEVKLSGYTFGSGTRLTVV.

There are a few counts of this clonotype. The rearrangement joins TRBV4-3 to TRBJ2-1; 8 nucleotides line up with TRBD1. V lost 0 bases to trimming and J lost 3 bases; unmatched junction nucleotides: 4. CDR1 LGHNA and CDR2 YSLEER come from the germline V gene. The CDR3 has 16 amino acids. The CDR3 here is CASSQDGTGRYNEQFF. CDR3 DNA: TGCGCCAGCAGCCAAGATGGGACAGGCCGCTACAATGAGCAGTTCTTC.

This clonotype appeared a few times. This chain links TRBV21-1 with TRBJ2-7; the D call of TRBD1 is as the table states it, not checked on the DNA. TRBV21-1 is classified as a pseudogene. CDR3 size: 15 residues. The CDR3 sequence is CASSKIPDGAYEQYV. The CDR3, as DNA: TGTGCCAGCAGCAAAATTCCTGACGGGGCTTACGAGCAGTACGTC.

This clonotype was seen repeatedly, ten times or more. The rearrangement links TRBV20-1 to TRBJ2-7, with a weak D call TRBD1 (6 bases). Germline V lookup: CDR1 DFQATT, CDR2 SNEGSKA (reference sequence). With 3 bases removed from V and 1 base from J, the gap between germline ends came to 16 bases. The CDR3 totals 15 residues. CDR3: CSASNYGTYSYEQYF. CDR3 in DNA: TGCAGTGCTAGCAACTACGGGACATATTCCTACGAGCAGTACTTC.

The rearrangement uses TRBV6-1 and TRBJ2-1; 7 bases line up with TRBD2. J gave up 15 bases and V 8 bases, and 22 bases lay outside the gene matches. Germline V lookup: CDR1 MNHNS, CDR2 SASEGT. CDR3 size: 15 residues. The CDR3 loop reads CASGPGILAEPLGFF. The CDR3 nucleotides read TGTGCCAGCGGACCTGGGATTCTAGCGGAACCCTTAGGGTTCTTC.

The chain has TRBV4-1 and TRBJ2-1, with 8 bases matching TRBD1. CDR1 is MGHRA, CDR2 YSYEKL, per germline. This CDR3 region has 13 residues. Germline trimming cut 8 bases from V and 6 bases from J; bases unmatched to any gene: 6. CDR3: CASGQGQGNEQFF. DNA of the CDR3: TGCGCCAGCGGACAGGGTCAGGGCAATGAGCAGTTCTTC.

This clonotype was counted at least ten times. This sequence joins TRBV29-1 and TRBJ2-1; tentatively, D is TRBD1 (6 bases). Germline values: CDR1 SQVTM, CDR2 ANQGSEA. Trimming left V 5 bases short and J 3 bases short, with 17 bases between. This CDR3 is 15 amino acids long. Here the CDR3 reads CSVPFSRDNYNEQFF. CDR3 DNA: TGCAGCGTTCCTTTTAGCCGGGACAACTACAATGAGCAGTTCTTC.

CDR3 in amino acids: CASSPRHSQETQYF. For the CDR3, the DNA is TGTGCCAGCTCACCACGCCACAGCCAAGAGACCCAGTACTTC. This rearrangement joins TRBV18 to TRBJ2-5; D gene uncertain. Germline CDR1 and CDR2: KGHSH and LQKENI. Trimming pared 1 base from V and 1 base from J, leaving 7 bases between. This CDR3 contains 14 residues.